One T cell receptor beta chain is described in this entry. Its antigen is undetermined. The V and J ends lost 6 bases and 9 bases respectively, with 9 bases between them. The CDR3 has 11 amino acids. Libraries were prepared by immunoSEQ multiplex PCR; TCRdb keeps only in-frame clonotypes and omits some of them. The sample includes 54,000 or so clones, 87% of them seen just once. The source of the sample is a study of T cell responses to AZD1222 COVID-19 vaccine. About the study: It was second doses at about 4 or about 12 weeks that were pooled.

The study, taken as a whole, reports: Baseline seropositivity occurred in only 5 or 6 AZD1222 recipients. Females made up more of the donors, who were largely white British, and clonal diversity may have come out too low.

The chain uses TRBV12-3 or TRBV12-4 and TRBJ2-1, with a possible D match to TRBD1 (6 bases). The sequencing here drew on peripheral blood, taken on day 0 of AZD1222 vaccination. The clonotype comes from an adult in good health. CDR3 loop: CASSQGGEQFF. Written as DNA, the CDR3 is TGTGCCAGCAGCCAAGGGGGTGAGCAGTTCTTC.